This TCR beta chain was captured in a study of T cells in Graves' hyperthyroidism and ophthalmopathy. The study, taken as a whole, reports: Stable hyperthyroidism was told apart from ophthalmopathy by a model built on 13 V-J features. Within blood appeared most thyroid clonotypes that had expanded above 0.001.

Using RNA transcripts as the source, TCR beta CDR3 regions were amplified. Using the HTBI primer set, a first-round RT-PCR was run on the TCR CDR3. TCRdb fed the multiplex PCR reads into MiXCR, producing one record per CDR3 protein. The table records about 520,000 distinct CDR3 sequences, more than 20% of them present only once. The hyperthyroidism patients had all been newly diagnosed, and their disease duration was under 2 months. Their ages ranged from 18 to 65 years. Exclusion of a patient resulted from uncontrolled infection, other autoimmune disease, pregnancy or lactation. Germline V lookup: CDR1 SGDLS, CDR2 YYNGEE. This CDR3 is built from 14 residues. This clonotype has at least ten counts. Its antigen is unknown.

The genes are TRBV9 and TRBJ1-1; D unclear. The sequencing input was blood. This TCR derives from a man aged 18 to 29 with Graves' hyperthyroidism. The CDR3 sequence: CDVKAGPGGTEAFF. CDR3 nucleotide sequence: TGTGATGTGAAGGCAGGCCCAGGTGGGACTGAAGCTTTCTTT.